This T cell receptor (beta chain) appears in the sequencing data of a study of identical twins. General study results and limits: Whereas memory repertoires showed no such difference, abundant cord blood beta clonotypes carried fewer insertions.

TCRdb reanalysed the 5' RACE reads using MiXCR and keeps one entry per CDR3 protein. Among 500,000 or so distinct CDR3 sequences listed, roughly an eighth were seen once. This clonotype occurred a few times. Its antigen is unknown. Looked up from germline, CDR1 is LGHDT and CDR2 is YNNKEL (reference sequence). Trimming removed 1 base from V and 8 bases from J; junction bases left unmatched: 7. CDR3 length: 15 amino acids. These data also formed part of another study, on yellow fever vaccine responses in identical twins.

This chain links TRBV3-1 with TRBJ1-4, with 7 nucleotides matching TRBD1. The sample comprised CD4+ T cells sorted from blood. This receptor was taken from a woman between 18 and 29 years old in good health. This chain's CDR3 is CASSQGRGRGEKLFF. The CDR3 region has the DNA TGTGCCAGCAGCCAAGGAAGGGGGCGCGGAGAAAAACTGTTTTTT.